The clone carrying this T cell receptor (beta chain) occurred a few times. Antigen specificity is unknown. CDR1 and CDR2 from the germline V gene are SEHNR and FQNEAQ (reference sequence). V was clipped by 1 base and J by 6 bases, with 16 bases between them. This CDR3 contains 16 residues. These data originate in a study of beta chain features in type 1 diabetes. Study as a whole: 107,917,701 sorted cells were examined across all samples. Whole-study results and caveats: In all four CD4+ subsets, TCRB CDR3 length was significantly, moderately reduced in type 1 diabetes.

Expressed TCRB transcripts got sequenced, as all isolated RNA was reverse transcribed. Mean read depth for naive, central memory and regulatory T cell samples was several million reads. TCRdb keeps only in-frame clones here, not all; method: immunoSEQ multiplex PCR. The sample holds about 280,000 clones, approximately 15% seen once. Purity exceeding 98% was reached by all sorted populations. This chain uses TRBV7-9 with TRBJ1-5, with D possibly matching TRBD1 (5 bases). Sequencing used naive CD4+ T cells from blood. The TCR comes from a man between 18 and 29 years old with type 1 diabetes. CDR3 sequence: CASSLVGLGRVQPQHF. CDR3 in DNA: TGTGCCAGCAGCTTAGTTGGTCTGGGCAGGGTTCAGCCCCAGCATTTT.